The sequence of this T cell receptor beta chain was determined in a study of CD8+ T cells in alopecia areata. This CDR3 has 13 residues. The V gene end was trimmed by 3 bases and the J gene end by 10 bases; junction bases not matched to a gene: 6. Germline assignment: CDR1 MDHEN and CDR2 SYDVKM. Treatment meaning: oral pan-JAK inhibitor, 5-10 mg twice daily. Sequencing used cDNA as its template, made by extracting RNA and reverse transcribing it. TCRdb's table, derived via immunoSEQ multiplex PCR, lists solely in-frame clones and lacks some. The sample includes about 97,000 clones, just under 60% seen only once; the top ten take around 15%.

The sequencing used CD8+ T cells sorted from blood, collected between weeks 55 and 65, from a patient treated with tofacitinib. This receptor was identified in a human donor with alopecia areata. The gene calls are TRBV28 and TRBJ2-1, with 7 bases identical to TRBD2. This CDR3 reads CASSFGRGKEQFF. The CDR3 coding sequence is TGTGCCAGCAGTTTTGGGCGGGGGAAAGAGCAGTTCTTC.